Following are 3 T cell receptor beta chains from one sample sequenced in a study of blood T cell repertoires in COVID-19. The protocol was immunoSEQ multiplex PCR, while the TCRdb copy is restricted to in-frame clones and leaves out a portion. The table has some 200,000 clones, 80% to 90% seen once. Sequenced material: peripheral blood. The receptors were sampled from a man between 35 and 55 years old with active or convalescent COVID-19.

This chain joins TRBV19 and TRBJ1-1, with a possible D match to TRBD1 (5 bases). This CDR3 is 15 amino acids long. The germline V gene encodes CDR1 LNHDA and CDR2 SQIVND (reference sequence). Trimming removed 7 bases at V and 5 bases at J, with 20 bases between. The CDR3 nucleotides are TGTGCCAGTACCTCAGCCGGCCAGGGTCGAACTGAAGCTTTCTTT. It yields the protein CASTSAGQGRTEAFF.

J is TRBJ2-5 and V is TRBV6-5, with 7 bases that match TRBD2. The ends lost 2 bases at V and 4 bases at J; junction bases unmatched: 10. There are 16 residues in the CDR3. Looked up from germline, CDR1 is MNHEY and CDR2 is SVGAGI. CDR3: CASSYKAGSLVETQYF. In DNA, the CDR3 is TGTGCCAGCAGTTACAAAGCGGGGAGCCTGGTAGAGACCCAGTACTTC.

The V and J genes are TRBV15 and TRBJ1-2; weak D call: TRBD1 (5 bases). V was clipped by 4 bases and J by 3 bases, with 12 bases between them. Germline-derived CDR1 and CDR2 are LNHNV and YYDKDF (reference sequence). The CDR3 has 14 residues. The CDR3 region is CATSNRGTYYGYTF. In nucleotides, the CDR3 is TGTGCCACCAGCAATCGGGGGACTTACTATGGCTACACCTTC.